This is a list of T cell receptor beta chains from one sample in a study of vaccination and CD4 T cells after COVID-19. TCRdb passed the PCR reads through MiXCR, listing each CDR3 protein once. The sample has 12,000 to 15,000 distinct CDR3 sequences, just under 35% seen once. Their cognate antigens are unknown. Sequencing used cultured CD4+ T cells from blood. Receptor source: a human donor with COVID-19. Both conserved end residues are part of each CDR3. The D gene is left open where the match is weak. Clone size appears in some rows only: once, few, many, or a class for an expanded clone.

D gene,CDR3 length,clone size,V gene,J gene,CDR3 protein,CDR3 DNA
-,12,-,TRBV7-2,TRBJ2-1,CASSLNLMWQFF,TGTGCCAGCAGCTTAAATCTAATGTGGCAGTTCTTC
TRBD2,16,-,TRBV14,TRBJ2-5,CASSQVRTSGKETQYF,TGTGCCAGCAGCCAAGTAAGGACTAGCGGGAAAGAGACCCAGTACTTC
TRBD1,15,-,TRBV27,TRBJ1-6,CASSSGQGVNSPLHF,TGTGCCAGCAGTTCCGGACAGGGAGTTAATTCACCCCTCCACTTT
-,15,few,TRBV28,TRBJ1-5,CASAHMGQINQPQHF,TGTGCCAGCGCCCATATGGGGCAGATCAATCAGCCCCAGCATTTT
-,14,-,TRBV11-1,TRBJ1-1,CASSLARWNTEAFF,TGTGCCAGCAGCTTGGCACGGTGGAACACTGAAGCTTTCTTT
-,14,-,TRBV5-4,TRBJ1-4,CASSLQGTNEKLFF,TGTGCCAGCAGCTTGCAGGGGACGAATGAAAAACTGTTTTTT
TRBD2,15,few,TRBV24-1,TRBJ2-1,CATSEAGGAGNEQFF,TGTGCCACCAGTGAAGCGGGGGGCGCGGGTAATGAGCAGTTCTTC
-,14,-,TRBV5-6,TRBJ1-6,CASSLLSGNSPLHF,TGTGCCAGCAGCTTGTTGTCGGGTAATTCACCCCTCCACTTT
TRBD1,15,-,TRBV5-1,TRBJ2-2,CASSDLGQGAGELFF,TGCGCCAGCAGCGATCTGGGACAGGGGGCCGGGGAGCTGTTTTTT
-,14,once,TRBV5-1,TRBJ2-3,CASSERGDGDTQYF,TGCGCCAGCAGCGAACGGGGCGACGGAGATACGCAGTATTTT
-,14,few,TRBV7-9,TRBJ1-2,CASSFFRGPYGYTF,TGTGCCAGCAGCTTTTTTAGGGGCCCCTATGGCTACACCTTC
-,16,-,TRBV7-2,TRBJ2-2,CASSSRGATNTGELFF,TGTGCCAGCAGCTCCCGCGGGGCCACGAACACCGGGGAGCTGTTTTTT
-,16,-,TRBV15,TRBJ1-5,CATSVGRPNSNQPQHF,TGTGCCACCAGCGTCGGACGGCCCAATTCCAATCAGCCCCAGCATTTT
-,14,once,TRBV5-1,TRBJ2-7,CASSSTGGNYEQYF,TGCGCCAGCAGCTCGACAGGAGGGAACTACGAGCAGTACTTC
-,14,medium-sized,TRBV20-1,TRBJ1-1,CSAQRDSLNTEAFF,TGCAGTGCTCAAAGGGACTCATTGAACACTGAAGCTTTCTTT
-,14,-,TRBV20-1,TRBJ2-5,CSVGVVADQETQYF,TGCAGTGTAGGGGTTGTAGCGGACCAAGAGACCCAGTACTTC
-,15,few,TRBV6-1,TRBJ2-1,CASSPPGLEENEQFF,TGTGCCAGCAGTCCCCCGGGACTGGAGGAAAATGAGCAGTTCTTC
TRBD2,16,-,TRBV6-5,TRBJ2-1,CASSYGPGAGDNEQFF,TGTGCCAGCAGTTATGGGCCCGGAGCGGGGGACAATGAGCAGTTCTTC
TRBD2,13,few,TRBV20-1,TRBJ2-3,CSARTSGVDTQYF,TGCAGTGCTAGAACTAGCGGGGTGGATACGCAGTATTTT
-,13,once,TRBV28,TRBJ1-2,CASRVGAAYGYTF,TGTGCCAGCAGGGTAGGGGCAGCCTATGGCTACACCTTC
-,13,-,TRBV5-1,TRBJ1-1,CASSLVLGLEAFF,TGCGCCAGCAGCTTGGTATTGGGGCTGGAAGCTTTCTTT
TRBD1,14,-,TRBV6-2/TRBV6-3,TRBJ1-6,CASSQGQGWSPLHF,TGTGCCAGCAGCCAAGGACAGGGCTGGTCACCCCTCCACTTT
TRBD1,13,-,TRBV12-3/TRBV12-4,TRBJ1-5,CASSLDRDQPQHF,TGTGCCAGCAGTCTGGACAGGGATCAGCCCCAGCATTTT
TRBD2,13,-,TRBV6-1,TRBJ2-7,CASSGGGIYEQYF,TGTGCCAGCAGTGGGGGGGGTATCTACGAGCAGTACTTC